These 29 T cell receptor beta chains were sequenced from one sample in a study of blood T cell repertoires in COVID-19 (dated by TCRdb to 2018 to 2020). Preparation of the library involved the immunoSEQ multiplex PCR assay. The source is immuneACCESS, and TCRdb retained only in-frame sequences with V and J called. Part of the clones is not carried over; for the studies checked, unresolved V genes explain less than half of this, and the remainder is unexplained. The sample data list fewer than 95,000 clones, and about 84% of these were observed just once. Around 14% of the sample comes from the top ten. The sequencing input was peripheral blood. All receptors derive from a human donor in a cohort sampled during active COVID-19.

The chain has TRBV28 and TRBJ1-2; no definite D call. V lost 7 bases and J 4 bases, leaving 13 bases between the germline ends. Germline assignment: CDR1 MDHEN and CDR2 SYDVKM. This CDR3 is built from 13 residues. CDR3 residues: CASKPSNPYGYTF. In nucleotides, the CDR3 is TGTGCCAGCAAACCGAGTAATCCCTATGGCTACACCTTC.

The rearrangement links TRBV5-1 to TRBJ2-2; 8 nucleotides align to TRBD1. This CDR3 is 14 amino acids long. Germline V gene sequence: CDR1 SGHRS, CDR2 YFSETQ. The trim removed 4 bases at V and 6 bases at J, leaving 5 bases unmatched. The CDR3 protein is CASSQRQGSGELFF. DNA for the CDR3: TGCGCCAGCAGCCAAAGACAGGGGTCCGGGGAGCTGTTTTTT.

The chain carries TRBV29-1 and TRBJ1-3; tentatively, D is TRBD1 (6 bases). CDR1 is SQVTM and CDR2 is ANQGSEA in the germline V gene. Trimming removed 5 bases at V and 0 bases at J, with 23 bases between. This CDR3 has 18 amino acids. The CDR3 loop reads CSVLVQSGAKSSGNTIYF. The CDR3 region has the DNA TGCAGCGTTCTTGTACAATCAGGGGCGAAGAGCTCTGGAAACACCATATATTTT.

The chain has TRBV5-4 and TRBJ1-6, with D perhaps TRBD1 (5 bases). The CDR3 is 17 amino acids. The germline gives CDR1 SGHNT, CDR2 YYREEE (reference sequence). The V end was cut by 1 base, the J end by 7 bases, with 18 bases between. Here the CDR3 DNA reads TGTGCCAGCAGCTTGTACGCGGGGGGACGGAACAATTCACCCCTCCACTTT. This codes for CASSLYAGGRNNSPLHF.

This clone has a single count. The J gene is TRBJ1-2, the V gene TRBV7-2; the D gene is possibly TRBD1 (6 bases). CDR3 length: 13 amino acids. Germline CDR1 and CDR2: SGHTA and FQGNSA. V lost 8 bases and J lost 0, with 10 bases in between. CDR3 sequence (DNA): TGTGCCAGCGTTCAGGGGCCTAACTATGGCTACACCTTC. This codes for CASVQGPNYGYTF.

The table lists this clone with a few counts. The rearrangement uses TRBV4-1 and TRBJ2-7; the D gene is possibly TRBD1 (6 bases). V lost 2 bases to trimming and J lost 2 bases, with 16 bases between them. The CDR3 is 16 amino acids. CDR1 MGHRA and CDR2 YSYEKL come from the germline V gene. The CDR3 sequence is CASSQRTGTPTYEQYF. The CDR3 DNA sequence: TGCGCCAGCAGCCAACGAACCGGGACACCAACCTACGAGCAGTACTTC.

The V and J genes are TRBV7-9 and TRBJ2-7; 8 bases match TRBD2. This CDR3 has 12 amino acids. CDR1 and CDR2 (germline): SEHNR, FQNEAQ (reference sequence). The junction had 1 base not matched to a gene; V was cut back by 5 bases and J by 4 bases. The CDR3 nucleotides are TGTGCCAGCAGCCCGGGGGGGTACGAGCAGTACTTC. This codes for CASSPGGYEQYF.

The rearrangement joins TRBV11-2 to TRBJ1-2; the match to TRBD1 covers 8 bases. Germline trimming cut 7 bases from V and 5 bases from J; bases unmatched to any gene: 9. The germline gives CDR1 SGHAT, CDR2 FQNNGV. The CDR3 spans 14 residues. The CDR3 nucleotides read TGTGCCAGCACCACATGGGACAGGAGTTATGGCTACACCTTC. Encoded protein: CASTTWDRSYGYTF.

This rearrangement joins TRBV5-4 to TRBJ2-1; 8 bases map to TRBD1. The CDR3 length is 15 residues. V lost 3 bases, J lost 3 bases, and 5 bases stayed unmatched. Germline CDR1 reads SGHNT; CDR2 reads YYREEE (reference sequence). The CDR3 coding sequence is TGTGCCAGCAGCTACGGACAGGGTGGCTACAATGAGCAGTTCTTC. Protein: CASSYGQGGYNEQFF.

The rearrangement links TRBV9 to TRBJ1-4; maybe TRBD1 (6 bases). The ends were cut back, 2 bases at V and 4 bases at J, with 12 bases in the middle. This CDR3 is built from 15 residues. Germline V gene sequence: CDR1 SGDLS, CDR2 YYNGEE. The CDR3 nucleotides read TGTGCCAGCAGCGTCTTGGGACAAAGTAATGAAAAACTGTTTTTT. This gives the protein CASSVLGQSNEKLFF.

V gene TRBV20-1 combines with J gene TRBJ1-5; D gene ambiguous. Trimming stripped 6 bases from V and 2 bases from J, with 17 bases between. This CDR3 comprises 15 residues. Looked up from germline, CDR1 is DFQATT and CDR2 is SNEGSKA (reference sequence). CDR3 residues: CSASGEAARNQPQHF. CDR3 DNA sequence: TGCAGTGCCAGTGGAGAGGCAGCTCGCAATCAGCCCCAGCATTTT.

A few counts support this clone. The V and J genes are TRBV15 and TRBJ2-1; D ambiguous. Looked up from germline, CDR1 is LNHNV and CDR2 is YYDKDF (reference sequence). The CDR3 is 17 residues long. The V end lost 0 bases, the J end lost 0 bases, and 12 bases lay between the germline ends. This chain's CDR3 is CATSRDLETSSYNEQFF. For the CDR3, the DNA is TGTGCCACCAGCAGAGATTTGGAGACCAGCTCCTACAATGAGCAGTTCTTC.

V gene TRBV28 combines with J gene TRBJ2-7; the match to TRBD2 covers 7 bases. J lost 3 bases, V lost 4 bases, and 6 bases had no gene match. Germline V lookup: CDR1 MDHEN, CDR2 SYDVKM. This CDR3 has 14 amino acids. CDR3 in amino acids: CASSWAGDRYEQYF. The CDR3 nucleotides are TGTGCCAGCAGTTGGGCGGGGGACCGCTACGAGCAGTACTTC. The full variable domain, in which reference TRBV28 and TRBJ2-7 provide the parts outside the CDR3, is DVKVTQSSRYLVKRTGEKVFLECVQDMDHENMFWYRQDPGLGLRLIYFSYDVKMKEKGDIPEGYSVSREKKERFSLILESASTNQTSMYLCASSWAGDRYEQYFGPGTRLTVT.

This clone has a single count. The chain has TRBV7-9 and TRBJ2-3; 8 bases line up with TRBD2. CDR1 SEHNR and CDR2 FQNEAQ come from the germline V gene (reference sequence). With 8 bases clipped from V and 9 bases from J, the junction kept 7 bases outside the gene matches. The CDR3 is made up of 12 amino acids. The CDR3 loop is CASAPASGTQYF. The CDR3 region has the DNA TGTGCCAGCGCCCCGGCTAGCGGGACGCAGTATTTT.

In DNA, the CDR3 is TGTGCCAGCAGCTACGACAGGGGTTACGAGCAGTACTTC. Amino acids: CASSYDRGYEQYF. The V gene is TRBV5-4, the J gene TRBJ2-7, with 8 bases that match TRBD1. This CDR3 spans 13 amino acids. Trimming at V came to 3 bases and at J to 4 bases, leaving 3 bases not matched to a gene. The germline V gene encodes CDR1 SGHNT and CDR2 YYREEE (reference sequence).

The J gene is TRBJ2-2, the V gene TRBV7-2, with D uncertain. The CDR3 is 14 amino acids. Trimming stripped 3 bases from V and 7 bases from J, with 12 bases between. Per the germline V gene, CDR1 is SGHTA and CDR2 is FQGNSA. The CDR3 spells CASSFSTLGGELFF. The CDR3 nucleotides read TGTGCCAGCAGCTTTTCTACTCTCGGCGGGGAGCTGTTTTTT. The complete variable domain, with remaining parts taken from reference TRBV7-2 and TRBJ2-2, reads GAGVSQSPSNKVTEKGKDVELRCDPISGHTALYWYRQSLGQGLEFLIYFQGNSAPDKSGLPSDRFSAERTGGSVSTLTIQRTQQEDSAVYLCASSFSTLGGELFFGEGSRLTVL.

This clone was detected only a few times. V usage is TRBV5-1 and J usage is TRBJ2-1; 8 bases are shared with TRBD1. This CDR3 is built from 15 residues. Germline V CDR1 and CDR2: SGHRS, YFSETQ. J gave up 4 bases and V 0 bases, and 3 bases lay outside the gene matches. CDR3 nucleotides: TGCGCCAGCAGCTTGGTCACAGGGGGTTACAATGAGCAGTTCTTC. This encodes CASSLVTGGYNEQFF.

The count of this clone is one. This sequence joins TRBV18 and TRBJ2-2; TRBD1 is a possible D gene (6 bases). The germline V gene has CDR1 KGHSH and CDR2 LQKENI. The CDR3 covers 14 residues. V was trimmed by 5 bases and J by 1 base, leaving 8 bases between them. CDR3 nucleotides: TGTGCCAGCTCAGGGGGCAGGAACACCGGGGAGCTGTTTTTT. Its protein is CASSGGRNTGELFF. Complete variable domain (other parts from reference TRBV18 and TRBJ2-2): NAGVMQNPRHLVRRRGQEARLRCSPMKGHSHVYWYRQLPEEGLKFMVYLQKENIIDESGMPKERFSAEFPKEGPSILRIQQVVRGDSAAYFCASSGGRNTGELFFGEGSRLTVL.

The table lists this clone with a count of one. The chain recombines TRBV7-7 with TRBJ2-3; tentatively, D is TRBD2 (5 bases). V lost 1 base, J lost 4 bases, and 12 bases lay in between. The CDR3 totals 15 residues. Germline V gene lookup returns CDR1 SSHAT and CDR2 FNYEAQ (reference sequence). The CDR3 coding sequence is TGTGCCAGCAGCTTAGATGAGGGTCATTCAGATACGCAGTATTTT. This translates into CASSLDEGHSDTQYF.

The chain recombines TRBV2 with TRBJ2-5; 8 bases are shared with TRBD2. CDR3 length: 14 residues. Germline assignment: CDR1 SNHLY and CDR2 FYNNEI. With 7 bases clipped from V and 5 bases from J, the junction kept 9 bases outside the gene matches. The CDR3: CASTYSSSGETQYF. The CDR3 bases are TGTGCCAGCACCTACTCGTCTAGCGGGGAGACCCAGTACTTC.

The chain combines TRBV5-1 with TRBJ1-3; possibly TRBD1 for D (5 bases). The CDR3 has 17 residues. V was trimmed by 4 bases and J by 7 bases, leaving 24 bases between them. Per germline, CDR1 SGHRS and CDR2 YFSETQ. CDR3 residues: CASSREGPPRGPNTIYF. CDR3 nucleotides: TGCGCCAGCAGCAGGGAGGGACCGCCGCGGGGCCCGAACACCATATATTTT. Full variable domain (rest looked up from reference TRBV5-1 and TRBJ1-3): KAGVTQTPRYLIKTRGQQVTLSCSPISGHRSVSWYQQTPGQGLQFLFEYFSETQRNKGNFPGRFSGRQFSNSRSEMNVSTLELGDSALYLCASSREGPPRGPNTIYFGEGSWLTVV.

The CDR3 loop reads CASSILDRYGYTF. Here the CDR3 DNA reads TGTGCCAGTAGTATTCTGGACAGGTATGGCTACACCTTC. This chain connects TRBV19 to TRBJ1-2, with 7 bases aligning to TRBD1. With V trimmed by 3 bases and J by 5 bases, 3 bases remained unmatched. From germline, CDR1 is LNHDA and CDR2 SQIVND (reference sequence). The CDR3 is made up of 13 amino acids.

CDR3 region: CASSLYSPLNRVDYEQYF. The CDR3 DNA sequence: TGTGCCAGCAGCTTGTACTCCCCCTTGAACCGAGTAGACTACGAGCAGTACTTC. V is TRBV5-6 and J is TRBJ2-7; no clear D. CDR1 is SGHDT and CDR2 is YYEEEE in the germline V gene. This CDR3 has 18 amino acids. V gave up 1 base and J gave up 3 bases, with 23 bases separating them.

The rearrangement joins TRBV5-4 to TRBJ2-5; TRBD2 aligns across 7 bases. The junction had 7 bases not matched to a gene; V was cut back by 0 bases and J by 5 bases. The CDR3 has 15 residues. Germline CDR1 is SGHNT and CDR2 is YYREEE (reference sequence). The CDR3 is CASSLGPRGDETQYF. Here the CDR3 DNA reads TGTGCCAGCAGCTTGGGGCCACGGGGGGACGAGACCCAGTACTTC. The full variable domain, completed using reference TRBV5-4 and TRBJ2-5, is ETGVTQSPTHLIKTRGQQVTLRCSSQSGHNTVSWYQQALGQGPQFIFQYYREEENGRGNFPPRFSGLQFPNYSSELNVNALELDDSALYLCASSLGPRGDETQYFGPGTRLLVL.

The chain links TRBV28 to TRBJ1-2; D gene unclear. Germline V gene sequence: CDR1 MDHEN, CDR2 SYDVKM. The CDR3 has 17 amino acids. The V gene lost 5 bases and the J gene lost 2 bases, with 21 bases spanning the gap. Written as DNA, the CDR3 is TGTGCCAGCAGTCCCAACCTCGGCGGCCGAGGGAACTATGGCTACACCTTC. Its translation is CASSPNLGGRGNYGYTF.

Only one count was recorded for this clone. The gene calls are TRBV5-1 and TRBJ1-1, with D unresolved. Trimming took off 4 bases at V and 4 bases at J, with 17 bases between the two ends. In germline, CDR1 is SGHRS, CDR2 YFSETQ. The CDR3 has 15 amino acids. The DNA for the CDR3 is TGCGCCAGCAGCGCCGGGTCCGTTACTTCCACTGAAGCTTTCTTT. Translated: CASSAGSVTSTEAFF. Combining the CDR3 with reference TRBV5-1 and TRBJ1-1 gives the whole variable domain KAGVTQTPRYLIKTRGQQVTLSCSPISGHRSVSWYQQTPGQGLQFLFEYFSETQRNKGNFPGRFSGRQFSNSRSEMNVSTLELGDSALYLCASSAGSVTSTEAFFGQGTRLTVV.

The chain couples TRBV7-9 to TRBJ2-7, with 10 bases that match TRBD2. V lost 5 bases, J lost 2 bases, and 6 bases stayed unmatched. Germline V gives CDR1 SEHNR, CDR2 FQNEAQ (reference sequence). The CDR3 is made up of 15 amino acids. The CDR3 loop is CASSPTAGGPYEQYF. The CDR3 DNA sequence: TGTGCCAGCAGCCCAACAGCGGGGGGGCCCTACGAGCAGTACTTC.

V gene TRBV6-6 combines with J gene TRBJ1-3; D not resolved. Germline-derived CDR1 and CDR2 are MNHNY and SVGAGI (reference sequence). Trimming left V 2 bases short and J 3 bases short, with 8 bases between. The CDR3 spans 14 residues. CDR3 in amino acids: CASSYEVYGNTIYF. In DNA, the CDR3 is TGTGCCAGCAGTTACGAGGTATATGGAAACACCATATATTTT.

The chain combines TRBV10-3 with TRBJ2-3, with D possibly being TRBD1 (6 bases). From germline, CDR1 is ENHRY and CDR2 SYGVKD. V was pared by 7 bases and J by 5 bases, with 13 bases between. The CDR3 is 13 amino acids. CDR3 sequence: CAINRQVGDTQYF. The CDR3 coding sequence is TGTGCCATCAATCGACAGGTAGGAGATACGCAGTATTTT.